This T cell receptor beta chain originates from a study of blood T cell repertoires in COVID-19. Study details: Acute and convalescent COVID-19 specimens originated in the United States, Italy and Spain. The analysed material was cDNA or gDNA that came from T cells, B-cell-depleted T cells, or PBMCs.

The germline V gene has CDR1 SNHLY and CDR2 FYNNEI. V trimming: 1 base; J trimming: 1 base; junction bases outside the gene matches: 1. This CDR3 is 15 amino acids long. In the authors' workflow: Estimates of nucleated cell counts were drawn from the amplification of reference gene primers. Method: immunoSEQ multiplex PCR; TCRdb's copy keeps in-frame clones and lacks some. V, J and clone size are taken as reported in that table, and D and trimming were inferred from the DNA itself. The sample carries roughly 90,000 clones, nearly 90% recorded once. The TCR was taken from a woman of 80 years or more with active COVID-19. Source material: peripheral blood. The V call is TRBV2, the J call TRBJ2-5; 9 bases agree with TRBD1. This CDR3 reads CASSEGTGAQETQYF. The CDR3 DNA follows: TGTGCCAGCAGTGAAGGGACAGGGGCCCAAGAGACCCAGTACTTC.